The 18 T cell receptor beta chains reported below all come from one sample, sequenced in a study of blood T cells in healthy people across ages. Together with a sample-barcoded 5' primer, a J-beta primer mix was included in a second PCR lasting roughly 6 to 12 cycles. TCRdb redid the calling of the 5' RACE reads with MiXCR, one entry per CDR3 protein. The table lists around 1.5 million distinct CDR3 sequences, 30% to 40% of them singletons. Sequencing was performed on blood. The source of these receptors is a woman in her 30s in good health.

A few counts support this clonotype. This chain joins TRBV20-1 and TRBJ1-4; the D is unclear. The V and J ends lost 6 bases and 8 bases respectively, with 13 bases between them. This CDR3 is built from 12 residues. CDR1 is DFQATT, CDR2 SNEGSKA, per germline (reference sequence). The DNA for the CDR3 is TGCAGTGCCGCCGATTCAGACGAAAAACTGTTTTTT. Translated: CSAADSDEKLFF.

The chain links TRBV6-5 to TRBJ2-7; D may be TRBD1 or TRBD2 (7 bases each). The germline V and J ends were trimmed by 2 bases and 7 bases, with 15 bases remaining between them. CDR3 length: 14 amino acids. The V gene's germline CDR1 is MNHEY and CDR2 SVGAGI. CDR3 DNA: TGTGCCAGCAGTTACGGATCAGGGGGAGGGGAGCAGTACTTC. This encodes CASSYGSGGGEQYF.

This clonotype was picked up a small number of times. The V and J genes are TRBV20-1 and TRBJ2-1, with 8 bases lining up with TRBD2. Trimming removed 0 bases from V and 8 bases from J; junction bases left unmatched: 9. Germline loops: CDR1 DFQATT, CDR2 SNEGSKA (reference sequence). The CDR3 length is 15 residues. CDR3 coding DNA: TGCAGTGCTAGAGATATAACCGGGAGGGCCGATGAGCAGTTCTTC. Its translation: CSARDITGRADEQFF.

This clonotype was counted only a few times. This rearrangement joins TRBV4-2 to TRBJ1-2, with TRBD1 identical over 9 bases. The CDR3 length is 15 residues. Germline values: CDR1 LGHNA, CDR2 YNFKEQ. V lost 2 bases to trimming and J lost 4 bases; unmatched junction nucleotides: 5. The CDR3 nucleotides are TGTGCCAGCAGCCAAAAGACAGGGGGAGGCTATGGCTACACCTTC. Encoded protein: CASSQKTGGGYGYTF.

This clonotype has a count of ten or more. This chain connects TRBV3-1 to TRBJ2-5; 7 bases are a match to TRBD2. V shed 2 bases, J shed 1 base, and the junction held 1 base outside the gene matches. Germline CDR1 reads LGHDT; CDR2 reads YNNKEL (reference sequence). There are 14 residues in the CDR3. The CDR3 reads CASSQLAAQETQYF. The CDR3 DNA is TGTGCCAGCAGCCAACTAGCGGCCCAAGAGACCCAGTACTTC.

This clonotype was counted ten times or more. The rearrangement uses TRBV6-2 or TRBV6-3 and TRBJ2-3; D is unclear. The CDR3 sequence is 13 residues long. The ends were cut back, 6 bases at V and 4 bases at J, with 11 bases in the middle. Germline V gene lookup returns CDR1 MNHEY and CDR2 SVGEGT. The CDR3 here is CASSQGVSDTQYF. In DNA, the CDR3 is TGTGCCAGCAGCCAAGGTGTGTCAGATACGCAGTATTTT.

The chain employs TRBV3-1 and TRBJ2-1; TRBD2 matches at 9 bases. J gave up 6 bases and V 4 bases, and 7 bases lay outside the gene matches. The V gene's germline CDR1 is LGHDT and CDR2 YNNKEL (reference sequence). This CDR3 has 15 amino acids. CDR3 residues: CASSRVFSGGNEQFF. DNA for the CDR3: TGTGCCAGCAGCCGCGTATTTAGCGGGGGCAATGAGCAGTTCTTC.

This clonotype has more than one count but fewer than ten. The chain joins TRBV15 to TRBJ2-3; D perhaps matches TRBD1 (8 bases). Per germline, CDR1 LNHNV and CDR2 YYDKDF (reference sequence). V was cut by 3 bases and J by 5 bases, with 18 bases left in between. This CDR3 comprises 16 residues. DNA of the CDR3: TGTGCCACCAGCAGGGAGCCAGGGGGCGGGGGAGATACGCAGTATTTT. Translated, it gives CATSREPGGGGDTQYF.

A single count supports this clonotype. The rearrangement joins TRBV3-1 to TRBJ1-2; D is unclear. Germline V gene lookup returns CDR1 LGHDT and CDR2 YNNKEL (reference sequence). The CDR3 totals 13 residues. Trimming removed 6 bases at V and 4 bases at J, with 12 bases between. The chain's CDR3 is CASSREKLYGYTF. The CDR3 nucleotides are TGTGCCAGCAGTCGTGAGAAGCTCTATGGCTACACCTTC.

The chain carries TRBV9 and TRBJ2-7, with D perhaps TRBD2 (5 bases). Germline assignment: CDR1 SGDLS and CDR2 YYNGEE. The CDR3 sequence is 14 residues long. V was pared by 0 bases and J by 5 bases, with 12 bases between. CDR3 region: CASSVEGGLNEQYF. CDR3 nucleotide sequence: TGTGCCAGCAGCGTAGAAGGCGGGCTGAACGAGCAGTACTTC.

DNA of the CDR3: TGTGCCAGCACTCAACGGGCCCTGCAAATGAACTATGGCTACACCTTC. Protein sequence: CASTQRALQMNYGYTF. The chain joins TRBV28 to TRBJ1-2; D is unresolved. This CDR3 has 16 residues. Germline V gene lookup returns CDR1 MDHEN and CDR2 SYDVKM. The V end lost 7 bases, the J end lost 2 bases, and 20 bases lay between the germline ends.

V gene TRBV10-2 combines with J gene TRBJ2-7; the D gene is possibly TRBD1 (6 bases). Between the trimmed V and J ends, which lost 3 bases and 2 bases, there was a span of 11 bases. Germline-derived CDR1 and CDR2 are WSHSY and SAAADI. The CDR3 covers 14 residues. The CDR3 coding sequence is TGCGCCAGCAGTGACCCCCGGACAGCCTACGAGCAGTACTTC. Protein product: CASSDPRTAYEQYF.

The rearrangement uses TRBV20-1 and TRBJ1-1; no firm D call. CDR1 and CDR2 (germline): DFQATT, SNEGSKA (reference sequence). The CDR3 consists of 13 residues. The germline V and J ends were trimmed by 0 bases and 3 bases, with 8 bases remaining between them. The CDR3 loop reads CSARDVGYTEAFF. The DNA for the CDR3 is TGCAGTGCTAGAGATGTGGGATACACTGAAGCTTTCTTT.

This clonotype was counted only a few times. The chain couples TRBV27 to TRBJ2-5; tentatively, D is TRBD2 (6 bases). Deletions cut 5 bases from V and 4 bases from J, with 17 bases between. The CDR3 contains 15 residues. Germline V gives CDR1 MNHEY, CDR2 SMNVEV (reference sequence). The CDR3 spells CASSPHYTSTETQYF. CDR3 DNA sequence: TGTGCCAGCAGTCCCCACTACACTAGCACAGAGACCCAGTACTTC.

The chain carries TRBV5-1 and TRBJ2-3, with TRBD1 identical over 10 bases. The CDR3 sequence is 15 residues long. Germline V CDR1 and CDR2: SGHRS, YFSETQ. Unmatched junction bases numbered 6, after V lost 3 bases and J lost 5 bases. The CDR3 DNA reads TGCGCCAGCAGCTCGGGACAGGGGAAAAAAGATACGCAGTATTTT. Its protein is CASSSGQGKKDTQYF.

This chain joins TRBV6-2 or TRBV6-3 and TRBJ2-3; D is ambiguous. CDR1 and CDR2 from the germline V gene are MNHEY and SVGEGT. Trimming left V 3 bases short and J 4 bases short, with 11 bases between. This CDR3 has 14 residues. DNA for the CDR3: TGTGCCAGCAGTTATAGGGATCTGGCAGATACGCAGTATTTT. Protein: CASSYRDLADTQYF.

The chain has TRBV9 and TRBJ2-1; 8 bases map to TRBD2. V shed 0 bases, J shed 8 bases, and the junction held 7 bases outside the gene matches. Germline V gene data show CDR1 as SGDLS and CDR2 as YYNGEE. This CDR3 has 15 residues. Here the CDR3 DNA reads TGTGCCAGCAGCGTAGCCCCAGCGGGGGTGGATGAGCAGTTCTTC. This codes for CASSVAPAGVDEQFF.

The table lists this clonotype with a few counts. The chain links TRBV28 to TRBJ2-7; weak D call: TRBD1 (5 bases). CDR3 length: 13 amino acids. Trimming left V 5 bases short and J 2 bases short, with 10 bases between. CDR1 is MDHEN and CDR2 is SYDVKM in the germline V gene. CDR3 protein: CASSTPGTYEQYF. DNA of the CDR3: TGTGCCAGCAGTACTCCAGGGACCTACGAGCAGTACTTC.